Listed below are T cell receptor beta chains from one sample, sequenced in a study of shared clonotypes between healthy human individuals. This table comes from immunoSEQ multiplex PCR, and its TCRdb copy is limited to in-frame clones, with some not included. The sample contains 400,000 to 600,000 clones, approximately 94% of which appear only once. Sequencing used naive CD4+ T cells sorted from blood. The receptors come from a woman aged 30 to 39 in good health. The CDR3 runs from the conserved cysteine through the conserved F or W. Fields, in order: clone size, D gene, J gene, V gene, CDR3 protein, CDR3 DNA. The D gene is left open where the match is weak. Only part of the rows carry a size: once, few, many, or a class if the clone is expanded.

size: few
D: TRBD1
J: TRBJ2-7
V: TRBV11-3
CDR3: CASSVTGAMGEQYF
DNA: TGTGCCAGCAGCGTGACAGGGGCCATGGGCGAGCAGTACTTC

size: NA
D: NA
J: TRBJ1-4
V: TRBV15
CDR3: CATSRDRRVENEKLFF
DNA: TGTGCCACCAGCAGAGATCGCAGGGTTGAGAATGAAAAACTGTTTTTT

size: NA
D: TRBD2
J: TRBJ2-7
V: TRBV11-2
CDR3: CASSPPPTSGDYYEQYF
DNA: TGTGCCAGCAGCCCCCCCCCGACTAGCGGCGACTACTACGAGCAGTACTTC

size: NA
D: NA
J: TRBJ1-1
V: TRBV7-8
CDR3: CASSQSRAVGTEAFF
DNA: TGTGCCAGCAGCCAGTCGAGGGCGGTGGGCACTGAAGCTTTCTTT

size: NA
D: NA
J: TRBJ2-1
V: TRBV27
CDR3: CASCSETLNSNEQFF
DNA: TGTGCCAGCTGTTCGGAGACGCTCAACTCCAATGAGCAGTTCTTC

size: NA
D: TRBD1
J: TRBJ2-7
V: TRBV7-8
CDR3: CASRGQGAAQLYEQYF
DNA: TGTGCCAGCAGGGGACAGGGGGCCGCCCAACTCTACGAGCAGTACTTC

size: NA
D: NA
J: TRBJ1-2
V: TRBV7-2
CDR3: CASSPPNYGYTF
DNA: TGTGCCAGCAGCCCACCTAACTATGGCTACACCTTC

size: NA
D: TRBD1
J: TRBJ1-1
V: TRBV27
CDR3: CASRGDRGPENTEAFF
DNA: TGTGCCAGCAGGGGCGACAGGGGCCCGGAGAACACTGAAGCTTTCTTT

size: NA
D: NA
J: TRBJ2-3
V: TRBV30
CDR3: CAWDISTDTQYF
DNA: TGTGCCTGGGACATTAGCACAGATACGCAGTATTTT

size: NA
D: TRBD1
J: TRBJ2-2
V: TRBV5-1
CDR3: CASSHRDRGLTGELFF
DNA: TGCGCCAGCAGCCACCGGGACAGGGGCCTCACCGGGGAGCTGTTTTTT

size: NA
D: TRBD1
J: TRBJ1-3
V: TRBV28
CDR3: CASSPADRAWVGSGNTIYF
DNA: TGTGCCAGCAGTCCCGCCGACAGGGCTTGGGTAGGGTCTGGAAACACCATATATTTT

size: NA
D: NA
J: TRBJ2-3
V: TRBV2
CDR3: CASLEGPDTDTQYF
DNA: TGTGCCAGCTTGGAGGGGCCTGACACAGATACGCAGTATTTT

size: NA
D: NA
J: TRBJ2-5
V: TRBV5-4
CDR3: CASKIWVERETQYF
DNA: TGTGCCAGCAAAATTTGGGTGGAGAGAGAGACCCAGTACTTC

size: once
D: NA
J: TRBJ1-4
V: TRBV29-1
CDR3: CSGNLWGTTNEKLFF
DNA: TGCAGCGGGAACCTGTGGGGAACAACTAATGAAAAACTGTTTTTT

size: NA
D: TRBD2
J: TRBJ2-7
V: TRBV6-1
CDR3: CASSEAAGEAGEQYF
DNA: TGTGCCAGCAGTGAAGCGGCGGGAGAGGCCGGCGAGCAGTACTTC

size: once
D: NA
J: TRBJ2-5
V: TRBV7-9
CDR3: CASSLRRTVKETQYF
DNA: TGTGCCAGCAGCTTGAGGCGGACAGTTAAAGAGACCCAGTACTTC